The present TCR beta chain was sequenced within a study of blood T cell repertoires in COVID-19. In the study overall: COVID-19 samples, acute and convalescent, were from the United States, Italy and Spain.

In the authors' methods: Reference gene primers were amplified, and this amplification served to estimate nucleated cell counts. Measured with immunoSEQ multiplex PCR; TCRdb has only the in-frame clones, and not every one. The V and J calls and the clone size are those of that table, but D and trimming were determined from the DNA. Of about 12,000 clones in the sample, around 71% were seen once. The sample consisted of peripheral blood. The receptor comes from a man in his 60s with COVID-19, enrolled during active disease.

The CDR3 sequence: CASSEYDGWAPEAFF. The CDR3 bases are TGTGCCAGCAGTGAATACGACGGCTGGGCCCCTGAAGCTTTCTTT. This chain links TRBV2 with TRBJ1-1; no clear D gene. V gave up 2 bases and J gave up 6 bases, with 16 bases separating them. There are 15 residues in the CDR3. In germline, CDR1 is SNHLY, CDR2 FYNNEI.